These T cell receptor beta chains were read from a single sample in a study of OX40 agonist ivuxolimab in advanced cancers. Only in-frame clones appear in the TCRdb table, and some are missing; sequencing was by immunoSEQ multiplex PCR. The sample carries under 65,000 clones, 75% to 90% recorded once. The material was CD4+ or CD8+ T cells sorted from blood, obtained in a trial of the OX40 agonist ivuxolimab. The receptors derive from an adult with an advanced solid tumor such as melanoma, head and neck, liver or kidney cancer. Both conserved end residues are part of each CDR3. The D gene is left open where the match is weak. Clone size is shown for a subset of rows, as once, few, many or a class of expanded clone.

J gene	clone size	D gene	V gene	CDR3 DNA	CDR3 protein
TRBJ2-2	-	-	TRBV11-3	TGTGCCAGCAGGACTAGAGATACAGGATCGGACACCGGGGAGCTGTTTTTT	CASRTRDTGSDTGELFF
TRBJ1-1	-	-	TRBV6-1	TGTGCCAGCAGCACCAGCACCGTGAACACTGAAGCTTTCTTT	CASSTSTVNTEAFF
TRBJ2-7	once	TRBD1	TRBV29-1	TGCAGCGTTGAAGGGCAGGGGGACGAGCAGTACTTC	CSVEGQGDEQYF
TRBJ2-1	-	-	TRBV7-9	TGTGCCAGCAGCTTACGAGCGTCGGGGAATGAGCAGTTCTTC	CASSLRASGNEQFF
TRBJ1-2	once	-	TRBV6-5	TGTGCCAGCAGTTACTCGGACGGCGGTGGGGTTCGAGGCTACACCTTC	CASSYSDGGGVRGYTF
TRBJ1-1	few	-	TRBV9	TGTGCCAGCAGCGTAGTGTCATCCTCCCCAGCTTTCTTT	CASSVVSSSPAFF
TRBJ1-2	-	-	TRBV2	TGTGCCAGCACGCCAGGTCCGAACTATGGCTACACCTTC	CASTPGPNYGYTF
TRBJ1-2	-	TRBD1	TRBV6-1	TGTGCCAGCAGTGAGGACAGGGGGACATATGGCTACACCTTC	CASSEDRGTYGYTF
TRBJ2-3	-	TRBD2	TRBV7-8	TGTGCCAGCAGCAAATTTTCAACTAGCGGATCCACAGATACGCAGTATTTT	CASSKFSTSGSTDTQYF
TRBJ1-2	medium-sized	-	TRBV7-9	TGTGCCAGCAGCCGGGACGGTCTCTATGGCTACACCTTC	CASSRDGLYGYTF
TRBJ2-7	few	-	TRBV5-8	TGTGCCAGCAGCCGCGGGACCTACGAGCAGTACTTC	CASSRGTYEQYF
TRBJ2-1	-	-	TRBV6-1	TGTGCCAGCAGTGAAGGCCAGGCAAGGAATGAGCAGTTCTTC	CASSEGQARNEQFF
TRBJ1-1	-	-	TRBV30	TGTGCCTGGAGTATGTACCCGAACACTGAAGCTTTCTTT	CAWSMYPNTEAFF
TRBJ1-2	-	-	TRBV29-1	TGCAGCGCCTCAGGGGCCCCTAACTATGGCTACACCTTC	CSASGAPNYGYTF
TRBJ2-5	-	TRBD1	TRBV28	TGTGCCAGCAGTTGGGACAGGGGTCAAGAGACCCAGTACTTC	CASSWDRGQETQYF
TRBJ2-7	-	TRBD1	TRBV18	TGTGCCAGCTCGCCCTCGAAAGGACAGGGGGCAGGCGAGCAGTACTTC	CASSPSKGQGAGEQYF
TRBJ1-4	few	TRBD1	TRBV19	TGTGCCAGTACCCCGGGACAGGGTCGTGAAAAACTGTTTTTT	CASTPGQGREKLFF
TRBJ2-5	few	TRBD2	TRBV5-4	TGTGCCAGCAGCCGGACTAGCGGCTATCAAGAGACCCAGTACTTC	CASSRTSGYQETQYF
TRBJ2-5	once	TRBD2	TRBV5-4	TGTGCCAGCAGATACGCACGGGGGGAGCACCAAGAGACCCAGTACTTC	CASRYARGEHQETQYF
TRBJ2-5	-	-	TRBV5-4	TGTGCCAGCAGACCCGGGACTCGAGAGACCCAGTACTTC	CASRPGTRETQYF
TRBJ2-1	-	-	TRBV18	TGTGCCAGCTCACCACCCCAACATCAGAATGAGCAGTTCTTC	CASSPPQHQNEQFF
TRBJ2-1	-	-	TRBV4-1	TGCGCCAGCAGCCAAGAAGGGACCGGCTACAATGAGCAGTTCTTC	CASSQEGTGYNEQFF
TRBJ2-3	-	TRBD2	TRBV18	TGTGCCAGCTCACCAATAGCGGGGACAGATACGCAGTATTTT	CASSPIAGTDTQYF
TRBJ1-1	-	TRBD1	TRBV6-6	TGTGCCAGCAGTTACTCGGGACAGGGTAGGACTGAAGCTTTCTTT	CASSYSGQGRTEAFF
TRBJ1-5	-	-	TRBV28	TGTGCCAGCAGGACAGGTGCCGAACCCCAGCATTTT	CASRTGAEPQHF
TRBJ1-1	-	-	TRBV18	TGTGCCAGCTCACCTCGAAGGGGCCCAATGAACACTGAAGCTTTCTTT	CASSPRRGPMNTEAFF
TRBJ2-2	-	-	TRBV5-1	TGCGCCAGCAGCTTGACAGTAAACACCGGGGAGCTGTTTTTT	CASSLTVNTGELFF
TRBJ2-7	-	-	TRBV6-1	TGTGCCAGCAGTGATGGGGGAGGAATCGACGAGCAGTACTTC	CASSDGGGIDEQYF
TRBJ2-7	-	-	TRBV5-5	TGTGCCAGCAGCTTGGTCGGACAAACTTACGAGCAGTACTTC	CASSLVGQTYEQYF
TRBJ1-2	-	-	TRBV28	TGTGCCAGCAGTCCAAGCGGGGTTTATGGCTACACCTTC	CASSPSGVYGYTF
TRBJ2-7	-	TRBD2	TRBV2	TGTGCCACCGGACTAGCGGCCCTCTACGAGCAGTACTTC	CATGLAALYEQYF
TRBJ1-1	-	-	TRBV28	TGTGCCAGCAGCTCCCATTCGACGGGTGAAGCTTTCTTT	CASSSHSTGEAFF
TRBJ2-3	-	TRBD1	TRBV30	TGTGCCTGGAGTGTGGGGACAGGGGGCGCAGATACGCAGTATTTT	CAWSVGTGGADTQYF
TRBJ1-5	-	-	TRBV28	TGTGCCAGCAGTACAGGGCCCAATCAGCCCCAGCATTTT	CASSTGPNQPQHF
TRBJ1-4	-	-	TRBV19	TGTGCCAGCCACCCCGGGACAAACAATGAAAAACTGTTTTTT	CASHPGTNNEKLFF
TRBJ2-4	-	-	TRBV10-2	TGCGCCAGCCCCGACAGGACCTGGGACAAAAACATTCAGTACTTC	CASPDRTWDKNIQYF
TRBJ1-1	-	TRBD1	TRBV10-3	TGTGCCATCAGTGATACCCCGGGACAGGCCCCGGAAGCTTTCTTT	CAISDTPGQAPEAFF
TRBJ2-3	once	-	TRBV5-1	TGCGCCAGCAGCTTGGCCGGCCCAGATACGCAGTATTTT	CASSLAGPDTQYF
TRBJ1-1	-	TRBD1	TRBV11-3	TGTGCCAGCAGCAACGGACAGGGGATGAACACTGAAGCTTTCTTT	CASSNGQGMNTEAFF
TRBJ1-6	few	TRBD1	TRBV7-9	TGTGCCAGCAGCTTAGATGTCGGACAGGGGAATTCACCCCTCCACTTT	CASSLDVGQGNSPLHF
TRBJ2-2	-	TRBD1	TRBV19	TGTGCCAGTAGTACCCGGACAGGGCACGGGGAGCTGTTTTTT	CASSTRTGHGELFF
TRBJ2-6	-	TRBD1	TRBV18	TGTGCCAGCTCACAGGGGGCTGGGGCCAACGTTCTGACTTTC	CASSQGAGANVLTF
TRBJ2-5	-	-	TRBV28	TGTGCCAGCAGTTTATATGGTTTCCAGGGAGACGGGGAGACCCAGTACTTC	CASSLYGFQGDGETQYF
TRBJ1-4	-	-	TRBV28	TGTGCCAGCAGTACCATTTGGGGTGGTAATGAAAAACTGTTTTTT	CASSTIWGGNEKLFF
TRBJ1-4	-	-	TRBV4-2	TGTGCCAGCAGCCAAGTATGGGAGGGGAATGAAAAACTGTTTTTT	CASSQVWEGNEKLFF